This T cell receptor (beta chain) emerged from a study of neurological immune-mediated disorders. Study-wide results and caveats: The greatest degree of TCR clonal expansion was observed in HTLV-1-associated myelopathy, with the lowest in multiple sclerosis, below that of healthy controls.

With 10-nucleotide random UMIs included, cDNA was synthesized by 5'RACE. In TCRdb, the 5' RACE reads were re-called with MiXCR into one record per CDR3 protein. The sample lists approximately 89,000 distinct CDR3 sequences, about 13% seen once, with around 5.3% in the top ten. Regarding time point: longitudinal time-point 2. Notes on this clonotype: What it recognizes is unknown.

The V and J ends lost 2 bases and 8 bases respectively, with 13 bases between them. The CDR3 has 15 amino acids. The sequencing input was PBMCs. The TCR comes from a female donor with HTLV-1-associated myelopathy (HAM/TSP). This sequence joins TRBV12-3 or TRBV12-4 and TRBJ2-6; TRBD1 might be the D (5 bases). The chain's CDR3 is CASSLSGLGTNVLTF. CDR3 DNA: TGTGCCAGCAGTTTATCAGGGCTAGGGACCAACGTCCTGACTTTC.